This T cell receptor (beta chain) was obtained from a study of blood T cell repertoires in COVID-19 (dated by TCRdb to the early 2020s). Some background on the complete study: The collaborator samples originated in the United States, Italy and Spain and spanned the acute and convalescent phases of COVID-19. The material from the prospective study consisted of cDNA or gDNA derived from T cells, B-cell-depleted T cells, or PBMCs. The repertoires were released in a freely available public database meant as a resource for research on the immune response to SARS-CoV-2. The samples were drawn from the first 160 participants of the ongoing ImmuneRACE study and from under 1,500 subjects provided by 6 global collaborators. The sample metadata nearly always contained a de-identified subject ID, COVID-19 status, age in years and sex. Where HLA class I and class II types were available, the types were taken from metadata supplied by the sample provider, not from assay-based typing. The dataset comprised deeply sampled blood TCRbeta repertoires from subjects exposed to, actively infected with, or recovered from COVID-19. Findings and caveats that apply to the study as a whole: Clinical and demographic metadata were provided uncurated, with the amount varying by source and participant.

CDR1 and CDR2, looked up from the germline V gene, are MDHEN and SYDVKM. V gives up 3 bases and J gives up 6 bases, and the segment between their germline ends measures 8 bases. The CDR3 starts with the cysteine, ends with the phenylalanine, and has 12 residues. CDR3 DNA only is kept here, 36 bases in frame from base 1. Note on this clone: Its antigen target is currently unknown. Qualities for individual bases were not recorded, and no much larger clone is one base off.

At one collaborating source in Seattle, patients were enrolled during active infection and were followed longitudinally through the course of disease. Each collaborating institution followed its own protocols to collect whole blood in K2EDTA tubes. For TCRbeta analysis, collaborator samples were shipped as frozen whole blood, as isolated PBMCs, or as DNA extracted from either sample type. TCRbeta CDR3 regions were amplified from genomic DNA using the immunoSEQ Assay, a bias-controlled multiplex PCR. Per the original workflow: The number of nucleated cells in each sample was estimated from the amplification of reference gene primers within the assay. To quantify the absolute abundance of each unique TCRbeta CDR3 rearrangement, sequence reads were collapsed and filtered. For each sample, productive Simpson clonality was calculated as the square root of Simpson's diversity index over productive rearrangements. The table was pulled from immuneACCESS by TCRdb, which kept in-frame rearrangements only. Such tables lose some clones; where checked, under half of the loss comes from unresolved V genes, and the rest has no known cause. V and J calls plus clone size are reproduced from that table; the DNA served to infer D and trimming. In all, the sample holds under 200,000 clones, and 79% of those were seen once. The ten largest clones capture more than 6.5% of the sample.

The V and J segments used are TRBV28 and TRBJ1-2; too little of a D gene remains to name it. The sample taken for sequencing was peripheral blood. The receptor was isolated from a woman aged 55-75 years with COVID-19, enrolled during active disease. The CDR3 amino acid sequence is: CASSFFPDGYTF. DNA sequence: TGTGCCAGCAGTTTTTTCCCCGATGGCTACACCTTC.